Presented here are 9 T cell receptor beta chains from one specimen sequenced in a study of T cell changes during pregnancy in multiple sclerosis. The protocol was immunoSEQ multiplex PCR, while the TCRdb copy is restricted to in-frame clones and leaves out a portion. This table has 35,000 to 45,000 clones, around 92% appearing once. Sequences were derived from CD4+ T cells from peripheral blood mononuclear cells, sampled in the second trimester of pregnancy. The origin of the receptors is a female donor in good health, enrolled as a control in a pregnancy study.

The J gene is TRBJ2-7, the V gene TRBV5-8; 8 nucleotides align to TRBD2. CDR1 and CDR2 (germline): SGHTS, YDEGEE. The junction had 13 bases not matched to a gene; V was cut back by 4 bases and J by 4 bases. CDR3 size: 16 residues. The CDR3 loop reads CASSTGGAGVWYEQYF. The CDR3 coding sequence is TGTGCCAGCAGCACCGGGGGGGCAGGGGTATGGTACGAGCAGTACTTC.

This rearrangement joins TRBV13 to TRBJ1-1; tentatively, D is TRBD1 (5 bases). CDR1 is PRHDT and CDR2 is FYEKMQ in the germline V gene (reference sequence). The CDR3 consists of 14 residues. Trimming shortened V by 5 bases and J by 2 bases, and 12 bases separated the two germline ends. CDR3 sequence (DNA): TGTGCCAGCAGCCAGGGACTCCTAAACACTGAAGCTTTCTTT. It translates to CASSQGLLNTEAFF.

The V call is TRBV28, the J call TRBJ2-3; 7 positions match TRBD2. The CDR3 covers 15 residues. Germline V CDR1 and CDR2: MDHEN, SYDVKM. After removal of 1 base from V and 1 base from J, the junction contained 2 bases not matched to a gene. The CDR3 DNA sequence: TGTGCCAGCAGTTTATCAGGGAGGGGCACAGATACGCAGTATTTT. Translation: CASSLSGRGTDTQYF.

The chain recombines TRBV2 with TRBJ1-5; no firm D call. CDR3 size: 14 residues. V lost 0 bases, J lost 5 bases, and 8 bases lay in between. Looked up from germline, CDR1 is SNHLY and CDR2 is FYNNEI. The CDR3 region has the DNA TGTGCCAGCAGTGAAGCCGGGTCCTATCAGCCCCAGCATTTT. It codes for CASSEAGSYQPQHF.

The chain employs TRBV7-2 and TRBJ2-4, with a possible D match to TRBD2 (6 bases). This CDR3 has 16 residues. The V end lost 0 bases, the J end lost 5 bases, and 14 bases lay between the germline ends. Germline lookup yields CDR1 SGHTA and CDR2 FQGNSA. CDR3 residues: CASSLAAGGPENIQYF. CDR3 nucleotides: TGTGCCAGCAGCTTAGCAGCCGGGGGACCAGAAAACATTCAGTACTTC.

As regards this clone: This CDR3 is missing its conserved last phenylalanine or tryptophan, likely due to a read error. Here the CDR3 reads CASSYGLEYGYTS. Here the CDR3 DNA reads TGTGCCAGCAGTTATGGACTAGAATATGGCTACACCTCC. The V gene is TRBV6-5, the J gene TRBJ1-2, with D hard to call. Germline V gene data show CDR1 as MNHEY and CDR2 as SVGAGI. Between the trimmed V and J ends, which lost 3 bases and 5 bases, there was a span of 10 bases. CDR3 length: 13 residues.

The J gene is TRBJ2-3, the V gene TRBV4-2; 7 bases align to TRBD2. CDR1 and CDR2 (germline): LGHNA, YNFKEQ. The CDR3 consists of 16 residues. V trimming: 4 bases; J trimming: 2 bases; junction bases outside the gene matches: 9. The CDR3 is CASSPSASGTTDTQYF. CDR3 nucleotides: TGTGCCAGCAGCCCCTCCGCTAGCGGCACCACAGATACGCAGTATTTT.

V usage is TRBV27 and J usage is TRBJ2-6, with TRBD1 as a possible D gene (6 bases). Germline CDR1 reads MNHEY; CDR2 reads SMNVEV (reference sequence). Deletions cut 5 bases from V and 1 base from J, with 9 bases between. There are 15 residues in the CDR3. DNA for the CDR3: TGTGCCAGCAGTCCCAGGGGTTCTGGGGCCAACGTCCTGACTTTC. Its protein product is CASSPRGSGANVLTF.

V is TRBV6-5 and J is TRBJ2-7; TRBD1 matches 8 bases. Germline V CDR1 and CDR2: MNHEY, SVGAGI. The CDR3 length is 15 residues. With V trimmed by 6 bases and J by 2 bases, 9 bases remained unmatched. In nucleotides, the CDR3 is TGTGCCAGCAGATCCGGACAGGGTGGGACCTACGAGCAGTACTTC. Translated, it gives CASRSGQGGTYEQYF.